Listed here are 22 T cell receptor beta chains from one sample, sequenced in a study of neurological immune-mediated disorders. Specified time point: longitudinal time-point 3. TCRdb re-analysed the 5' RACE reads in MiXCR, keeping a single row per CDR3 protein. The table has roughly 50,000 distinct CDR3 sequences, about an eighth seen once. Sequencing was performed on PBMCs. The source is a male donor with HTLV-1-associated myelopathy (HAM/TSP).

This clonotype appeared many times. The chain carries TRBV5-1 and TRBJ1-2; D possibly corresponds to TRBD1 (5 bases). V was pared by 4 bases and J by 2 bases, with 15 bases between. Germline CDR1 reads SGHRS; CDR2 reads YFSETQ. The CDR3 contains 15 residues. CDR3 loop: CASSGAGDGNYGYTF. The CDR3 DNA is TGCGCCAGCAGCGGCGCCGGGGACGGAAACTATGGCTACACCTTC.

This clonotype was picked up many times. The rearrangement joins TRBV5-1 to TRBJ2-5, with D possibly TRBD2 on 7 matching bases. Germline CDR1 is SGHRS and CDR2 is YFSETQ. V lost 2 bases to trimming and J lost 3 bases, with 17 bases between them. CDR3 length: 16 residues. This CDR3 reads CASSLGGADGEETQYF. As DNA, the CDR3 is TGCGCCAGCAGCTTAGGGGGGGCGGACGGAGAAGAGACCCAGTACTTC.

This clonotype turned up a few times. Being one base from a much bigger clone, this may be a read error. The CDR3 sequence is CTSSLGPLANTEAFF. In DNA, the CDR3 is TGCACCAGCAGCTTGGGCCCCCTAGCGAACACTGAAGCTTTCTTT. The chain recombines TRBV5-1 with TRBJ1-1; no clear D gene. The length of the CDR3 is 15 residues. Germline-derived CDR1 and CDR2 are SGHRS and YFSETQ.

This clonotype was detected ten times or more. The V call is TRBV29-1, the J call TRBJ1-2; TRBD1 matches at 11 bases. Germline CDR1 and CDR2: SQVTM and ANQGSEA. The CDR3 sequence is 16 residues long. The V gene end was trimmed by 0 bases and the J gene end by 4 bases; junction bases not matched to a gene: 7. The CDR3 DNA follows: TGCAGCGTTGAAGACCCCACCGGGACAGGGGGCTATGGCTACACCTTC. It translates to CSVEDPTGTGGYGYTF.

Ten or more counts support this clonotype. The CDR3 protein is CASSPAGEPQHF. CDR3 nucleotide sequence: TGTGCCAGCAGCCCAGCTGGCGAGCCCCAGCATTTT. The V and J genes are TRBV7-9 and TRBJ1-5; D unclear. The CDR3 has 12 amino acids. In germline, CDR1 is SEHNR, CDR2 FQNEAQ (reference sequence). V was pared by 5 bases and J by 8 bases, with 10 bases between.

The sample holds many counts of this clonotype. This chain connects TRBV20-1 to TRBJ1-5; 8 bases are shared with TRBD1. The CDR3 has 12 amino acids. V was pared by 6 bases and J by 6 bases, with 4 bases of the junction left unmatched. The germline V gene has CDR1 DFQATT and CDR2 SNEGSKA (reference sequence). CDR3 amino acids: CSARTGSQPQHF. Here the CDR3 DNA reads TGCAGTGCGAGGACAGGGTCTCAGCCCCAGCATTTT.

In the case of this clonotype: Compared with germline, one end of the junction differs, possibly owing to a read error. This chain links TRBV29-1 with TRBJ2-7, with 8 bases identical to TRBD2. CDR1 and CDR2 from the germline V gene are SQVTM and ANQGSEA. The CDR3 extends over 15 amino acids. CDR3 protein: CSIDIGSSGRIEQCF. CDR3 bases: TGCAGCATTGACATTGGTTCTAGCGGGCGTATCGAGCAGTGCTTC.

This clonotype came up many times. The gene calls are TRBV20-1 and TRBJ2-2; D unresolved. This CDR3 is 12 amino acids long. The germline V and J ends were trimmed by 3 bases and 7 bases, with 9 bases remaining between them. Germline-derived CDR1 and CDR2 are DFQATT and SNEGSKA (reference sequence). The CDR3 DNA follows: TGCAGTGCTAGCGGATTGCTCGGGGAGCTGTTTTTT. Protein product: CSASGLLGELFF.

This clonotype was counted at least ten times. The CDR3 DNA reads TGCGCCAGCAGCTCGTCCTTTCCAGGCACGGCGGGCTATGGCTACACCTTC. It yields the protein CASSSSFPGTAGYGYTF. V usage is TRBV5-1 and J usage is TRBJ1-2; D ambiguous. The CDR3 loop spans 17 amino acids. Germline V CDR1 and CDR2: SGHRS, YFSETQ. Trimming removed 3 bases at V and 4 bases at J, with 22 bases between.

This clonotype appeared a few times. The J gene is TRBJ2-1, the V gene TRBV6-4; 9 nucleotides align to TRBD2. CDR1 is MRHNA and CDR2 is SNTAGT in the germline V gene. CDR3 length: 18 residues. V lost 5 bases, J lost 0 bases, and 11 bases stayed unmatched. The CDR3 loop reads CASSRGAGGPSSYNEQFF. The CDR3 DNA follows: TGTGCCAGCAGTCGGGGAGCGGGGGGCCCCAGCTCCTACAATGAGCAGTTCTTC.

This clonotype was counted at least ten times. The rearrangement links TRBV20-1 to TRBJ2-2; TRBD1 matches at 8 bases. This CDR3 region has 14 residues. V shed 6 bases and J 0 bases; nucleotides not matched to a gene: 3. Per germline, CDR1 DFQATT and CDR2 SNEGSKA (reference sequence). CDR3 nucleotides: TGCAGTGCAGCGACAGGGGCGAACACCGGGGAGCTGTTTTTT. It is translated as CSAATGANTGELFF.

The gene calls are TRBV27 and TRBJ1-6; D is possibly TRBD1 (6 bases). Per germline, CDR1 MNHEY and CDR2 SMNVEV (reference sequence). CDR3 length: 15 residues. V was clipped by 2 bases and J by 14 bases, with 19 bases between them. The CDR3 DNA reads as TGTGCCAGCAGTTTACGCCGGGACATCCTAATCACCCTCCACTTT. This encodes CASSLRRDILITLHF.

A note on this clonotype: Possible read error: a much larger clone is one base away. The rearrangement uses TRBV5-5 and TRBJ1-1; 9 nucleotides align to TRBD1. The CDR3 runs to 14 residues. Germline V gene sequence: CDR1 SGHKS, CDR2 YYEKEE (reference sequence). The chain's CDR3 is CSSSLQGAYTEAFF. DNA of the CDR3: TGTTCCAGCAGCCTACAGGGGGCGTACACTGAAGCTTTCTTT.

This clonotype was recorded a few times. This chain uses TRBV12-3 or TRBV12-4 with TRBJ2-1; 8 nucleotides match TRBD1. CDR3 size: 14 residues. V shed 4 bases, J shed 4 bases, and the junction held 3 bases outside the gene matches. The CDR3 DNA reads TGTGCCAGCAGTTCCGGGACAGGATACAATGAGCAGTTCTTC. This gives the protein CASSSGTGYNEQFF.

This clonotype has a handful of counts. The rearrangement links TRBV20-1 to TRBJ2-2, with 10 nucleotides matching TRBD2. The CDR3 covers 16 residues. The V gene's germline CDR1 is DFQATT and CDR2 SNEGSKA (reference sequence). V lost 2 bases and J lost 4; bases outside the gene matches: 7. The DNA of the CDR3 is TGCAGTGCTAGATATAAGCGGGGGGGCATCACCGGGGAGCTGTTTTTT. Protein: CSARYKRGGITGELFF.

This clonotype occurred many times. The chain employs TRBV5-1 and TRBJ1-4; 7 bases agree with TRBD1. The CDR3 spans 16 residues. CDR1 SGHRS and CDR2 YFSETQ come from the germline V gene. V was clipped by 4 bases and J by 4 bases; unmatched bases: 10. In nucleotides, the CDR3 is TGCGCCAGCAGCGCCCTGGACAGGACACGTAATGAAAAACTGTTTTTT. Amino acids: CASSALDRTRNEKLFF.

This clonotype was counted at least ten times. The rearrangement links TRBV5-1 to TRBJ2-2, with D perhaps TRBD1 (6 bases). V lost 4 bases, J lost 0 bases, and 13 bases lay in between. Germline CDR1 and CDR2: SGHRS and YFSETQ. This CDR3 region has 16 residues. The CDR3 DNA sequence: TGCGCCAGCAGCCCCAGGGGAGTCGCGAACACCGGGGAGCTGTTTTTT. Its translation: CASSPRGVANTGELFF.

This clonotype was picked up many times. This chain connects TRBV3-1 to TRBJ1-2, with D unclear. Trimming removed 4 bases at V and 3 bases at J, with 6 bases between. Germline loops: CDR1 LGHDT, CDR2 YNNKEL (reference sequence). This CDR3 is built from 12 residues. CDR3 bases: TGTGCCAGCAGCCTGGAATACTATGGCTACACCTTC. It yields the protein CASSLEYYGYTF.

This clonotype came up many times. The chain carries TRBV21-1 and TRBJ2-1; TRBD1 is taken as the D call from the table, unchecked against the DNA. TRBV21-1 is a recognized pseudogene. The CDR3 has 17 residues. DNA of the CDR3: TGTGCCAGCAGCACCCCTCTTAACCGGGGCGACTACAATGAGCAGTTCTTC. Residues: CASSTPLNRGDYNEQFF.

This clonotype was found many times. The J gene is TRBJ2-3, the V gene TRBV5-1; D remains ambiguous. Trimming left V 1 base short and J 0 bases short, with 6 bases between. The germline V gene encodes CDR1 SGHRS and CDR2 YFSETQ. The CDR3 is 14 amino acids. The CDR3 spells CASSLKSSTDTQYF. As DNA, the CDR3 is TGCGCCAGCAGCTTGAAGTCGAGCACAGATACGCAGTATTTT.

The chain uses TRBV20-1 and TRBJ2-3; D uncertain. Trimming took off 2 bases at V and 3 bases at J, with 15 bases between the two ends. The CDR3 loop spans 15 amino acids. From germline, CDR1 is DFQATT and CDR2 SNEGSKA (reference sequence). DNA of the CDR3: TGCAGTGCTAGAAGGGCTGCAACAAGAACAGATACGCAGTATTTT. Translating it yields CSARRAATRTDTQYF.

About this clonotype itself: Its ends do not fully match the called genes, so a read error is possible. The gene calls are TRBV6-2 or TRBV6-3 and TRBJ1-1, with D unresolved. There are 13 residues in the CDR3. Germline V gene lookup returns CDR1 MNHEY and CDR2 SVGEGT. Here the CDR3 reads CASSYRQNTEAYF. The CDR3 DNA reads as TGTGCCAGCAGTTACAGGCAGAACACTGAAGCTTACTTT.